This T cell receptor beta chain was profiled in a study of T cells in Graves' hyperthyroidism and ophthalmopathy. On this clonotype: Its antigen is not known.

With duration under 3 months, ophthalmopathy was active: Clinical Activity Score at least 3, NOSPECS at least 4. Patients with uncontrolled infections, other autoimmune diseases, pregnancy or lactation were excluded. Each diagnosis was grounded in clinical symptoms, serum thyroxine and TRAb, thyroid ultrasound, and orbital computed tomography. There were TCR beta CDR3 regions amplified from RNA transcripts. A set of HTBI primers served as the primers for a first-round RT-PCR of the TCR CDR3. MiXCR, applied by TCRdb to the multiplex PCR reads, yields one record per CDR3 protein. The table shows 530,000 or so distinct CDR3 sequences, with 17% occurring only once. Study-level points and caveats: Clonotypes that were expanded in thyroid above 0.001 mostly appeared in blood too.

The receptor was isolated from a woman younger than 35 with Graves' ophthalmopathy. Sequencing was performed on blood.

As DNA, the CDR3 is TGTGCCAGCAGCTCAGCGGGGGAACAAGAGACCCAGTACTTC. As protein: CASSSAGEQETQYF. J is TRBJ2-5 and V is TRBV5-6, with 8 nucleotides matching TRBD2. J gave up 2 bases and V 3 bases, and 3 bases lay outside the gene matches. Germline CDR1 reads SGHDT; CDR2 reads YYEEEE. The CDR3 spans 14 residues. The variable domain in full, completed from reference TRBV5-6 and TRBJ2-5, reads DAGVTQSPTHLIKTRGQQVTLRCSPKSGHDTVSWYQQALGQGPQFIFQYYEEEERQRGNFPDRFSGHQFPNYSSELNVNALLLGDSALYLCASSSAGEQETQYFGPGTRLLVL.